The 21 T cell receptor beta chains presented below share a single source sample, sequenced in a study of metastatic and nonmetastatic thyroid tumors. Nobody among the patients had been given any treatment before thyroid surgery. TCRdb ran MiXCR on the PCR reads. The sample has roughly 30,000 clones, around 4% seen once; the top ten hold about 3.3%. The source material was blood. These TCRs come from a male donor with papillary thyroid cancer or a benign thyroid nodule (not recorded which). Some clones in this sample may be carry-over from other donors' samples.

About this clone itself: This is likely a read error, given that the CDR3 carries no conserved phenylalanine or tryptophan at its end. Here the CDR3 DNA reads TGTGCCAGCTTTGCCGAGGGATATGGCTACACCGTC. Translated: CASFAEGYGYTV. The J gene is TRBJ1-2, the V gene TRBV6-2 or TRBV6-3; no firm D call. Trimming removed 8 bases at V and 5 bases at J, with 12 bases between. The length of the CDR3 is 12 residues. Germline V gene lookup returns CDR1 MNHEY and CDR2 SVGEGT.

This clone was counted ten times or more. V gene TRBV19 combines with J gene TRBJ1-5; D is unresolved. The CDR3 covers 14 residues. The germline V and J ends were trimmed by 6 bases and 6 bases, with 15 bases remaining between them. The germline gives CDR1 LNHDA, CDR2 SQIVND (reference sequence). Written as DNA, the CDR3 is TGTGCCAGTAGCGCTAAGGGTCGGGGTCAGCCCCAGCATTTT. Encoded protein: CASSAKGRGQPQHF.

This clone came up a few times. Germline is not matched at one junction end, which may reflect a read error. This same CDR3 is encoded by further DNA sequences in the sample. The CDR3 reads CASRSQTGGYNQPQHF. Here the CDR3 DNA reads TGTGCCAGCAGATCTCAGACAGGTGGTTACAATCAGCCCCAGCATTTC. The chain uses TRBV27 and TRBJ1-5, with D perhaps matching TRBD1 (6 bases). CDR1 is MNHEY, CDR2 SMNVEV, per germline (reference sequence). The CDR3 is 16 residues long.

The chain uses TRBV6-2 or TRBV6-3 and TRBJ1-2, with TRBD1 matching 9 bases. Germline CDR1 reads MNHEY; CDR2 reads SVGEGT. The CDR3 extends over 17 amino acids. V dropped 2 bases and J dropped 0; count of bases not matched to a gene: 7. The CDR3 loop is CASSYAQGARSNYGYTF. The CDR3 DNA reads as TGTGCCAGCAGTTACGCACAGGGGGCCCGCTCTAACTATGGCTACACCTTC.

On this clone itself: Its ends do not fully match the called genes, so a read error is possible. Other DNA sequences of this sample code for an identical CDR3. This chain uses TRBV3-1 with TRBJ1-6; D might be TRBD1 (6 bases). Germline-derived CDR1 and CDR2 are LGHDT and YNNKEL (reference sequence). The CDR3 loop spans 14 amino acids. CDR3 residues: CASSQVGGGIPLHF. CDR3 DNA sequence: TGTGCTAGCAGTCAGGTAGGGGGTGGGATACCCCTCCACTTT.

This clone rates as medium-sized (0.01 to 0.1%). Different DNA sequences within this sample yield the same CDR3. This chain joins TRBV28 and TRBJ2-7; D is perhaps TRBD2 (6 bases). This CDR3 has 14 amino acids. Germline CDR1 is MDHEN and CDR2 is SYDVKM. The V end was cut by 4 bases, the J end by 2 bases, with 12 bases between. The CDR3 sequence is CASSSAGGPYEQYF. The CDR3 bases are TGTGCCAGCAGTTCGGCCGGGGGACCCTACGAGCAGTACTTC.

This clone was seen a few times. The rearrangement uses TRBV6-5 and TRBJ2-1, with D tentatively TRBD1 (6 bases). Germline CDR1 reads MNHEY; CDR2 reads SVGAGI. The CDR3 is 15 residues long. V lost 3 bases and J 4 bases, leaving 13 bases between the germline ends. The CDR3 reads CASSYGDTTYNEQFF. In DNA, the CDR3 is TGTGCCAGCAGTTATGGGGACACAACTTACAATGAGCAGTTCTTC.

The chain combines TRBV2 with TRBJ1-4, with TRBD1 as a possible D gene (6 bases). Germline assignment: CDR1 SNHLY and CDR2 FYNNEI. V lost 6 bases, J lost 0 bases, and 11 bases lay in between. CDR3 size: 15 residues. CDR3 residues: CASRRTVATNEKLFF. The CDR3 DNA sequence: TGTGCCAGCAGAAGGACAGTTGCAACTAATGAAAAACTGTTTTTT.

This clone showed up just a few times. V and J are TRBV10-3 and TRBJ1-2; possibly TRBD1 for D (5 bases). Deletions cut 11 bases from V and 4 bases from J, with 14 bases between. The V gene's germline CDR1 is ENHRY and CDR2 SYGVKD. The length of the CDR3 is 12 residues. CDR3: CAATGTRYGYTF. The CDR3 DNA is TGTGCCGCCACCGGGACTCGCTATGGCTACACCTTC.

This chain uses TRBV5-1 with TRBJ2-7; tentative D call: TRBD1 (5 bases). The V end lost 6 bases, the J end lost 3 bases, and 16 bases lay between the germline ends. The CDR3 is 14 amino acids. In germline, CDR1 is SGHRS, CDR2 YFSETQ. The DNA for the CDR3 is TGCGCCAGCACCCAGTGGCCAGGGTTCTACGAGCAGTACTTC. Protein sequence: CASTQWPGFYEQYF.

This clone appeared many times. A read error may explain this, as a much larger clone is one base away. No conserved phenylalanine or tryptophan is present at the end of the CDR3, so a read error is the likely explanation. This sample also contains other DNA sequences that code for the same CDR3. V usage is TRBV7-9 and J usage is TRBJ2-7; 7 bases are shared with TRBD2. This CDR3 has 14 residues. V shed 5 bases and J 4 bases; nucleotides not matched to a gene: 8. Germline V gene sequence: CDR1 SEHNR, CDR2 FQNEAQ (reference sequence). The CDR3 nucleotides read TGTGCCAGCAGCCCAGTGGGGGGGAGATACGAGCAGTACCTC. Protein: CASSPVGGRYEQYL.

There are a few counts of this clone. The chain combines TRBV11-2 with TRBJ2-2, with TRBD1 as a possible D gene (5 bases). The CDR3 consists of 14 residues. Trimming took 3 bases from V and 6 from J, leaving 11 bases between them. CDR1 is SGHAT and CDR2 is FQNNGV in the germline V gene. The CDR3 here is CASSFLRAPGELFF. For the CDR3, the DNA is TGTGCCAGCAGCTTCCTCAGGGCTCCCGGGGAGCTGTTTTTT. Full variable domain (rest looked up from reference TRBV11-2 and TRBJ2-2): EAGVAQSPRYKIIEKRQSVAFWCNPISGHATLYWYQQILGQGPKLLIQFQNNGVVDDSQLPKDRFSAERLKGVDSTLKIQPAKLEDSAVYLCASSFLRAPGELFFGEGSRLTVL.

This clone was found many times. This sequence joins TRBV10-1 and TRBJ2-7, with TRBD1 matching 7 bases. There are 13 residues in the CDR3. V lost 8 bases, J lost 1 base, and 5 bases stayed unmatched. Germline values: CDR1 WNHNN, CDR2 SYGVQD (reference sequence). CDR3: CASSAGGSYEQYF. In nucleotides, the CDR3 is TGCGCCAGCTCGGCAGGGGGTTCCTACGAGCAGTACTTC.

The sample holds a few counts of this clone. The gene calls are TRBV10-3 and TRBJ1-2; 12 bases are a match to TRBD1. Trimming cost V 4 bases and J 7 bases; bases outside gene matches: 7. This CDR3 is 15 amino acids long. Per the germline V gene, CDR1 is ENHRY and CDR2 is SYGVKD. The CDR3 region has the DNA TGTGCCATCAGTGGAGGGACAGGGGGCGCCGGTGGCTACACCTTC. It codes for CAISGGTGGAGGYTF.

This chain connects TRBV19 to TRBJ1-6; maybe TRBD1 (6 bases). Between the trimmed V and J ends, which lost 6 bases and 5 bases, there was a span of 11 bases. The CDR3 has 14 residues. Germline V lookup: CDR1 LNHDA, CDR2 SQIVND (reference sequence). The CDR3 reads CASSPQGNNSPLHF. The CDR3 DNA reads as TGTGCCAGTAGCCCCCAGGGGAATAATTCACCCCTCCACTTT.

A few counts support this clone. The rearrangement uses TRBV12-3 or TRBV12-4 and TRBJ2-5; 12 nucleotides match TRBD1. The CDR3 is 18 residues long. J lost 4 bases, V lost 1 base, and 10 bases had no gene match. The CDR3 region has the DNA TGTGCCAGCAGTTTAGAAGGGTGGGGACAGGGGGCGTCAGAGACCCAGTACTTC. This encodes CASSLEGWGQGASETQYF.

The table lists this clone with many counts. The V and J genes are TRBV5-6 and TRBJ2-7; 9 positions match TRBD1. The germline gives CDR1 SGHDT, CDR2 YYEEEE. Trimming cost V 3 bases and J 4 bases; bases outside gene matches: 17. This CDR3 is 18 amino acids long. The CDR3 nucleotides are TGTGCCAGCAGCTCCCGCTTCTCCGGGACAGGGTCCTTTTACGAGCAGTACTTC. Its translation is CASSSRFSGTGSFYEQYF.

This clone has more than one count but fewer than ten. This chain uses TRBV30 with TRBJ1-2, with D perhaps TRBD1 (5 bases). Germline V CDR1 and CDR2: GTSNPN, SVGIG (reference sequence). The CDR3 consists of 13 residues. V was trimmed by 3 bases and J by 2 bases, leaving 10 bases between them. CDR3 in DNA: TGTGCCTGGAGCGCAGGGCTAAACTATGGCTACACCTTC. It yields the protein CAWSAGLNYGYTF.

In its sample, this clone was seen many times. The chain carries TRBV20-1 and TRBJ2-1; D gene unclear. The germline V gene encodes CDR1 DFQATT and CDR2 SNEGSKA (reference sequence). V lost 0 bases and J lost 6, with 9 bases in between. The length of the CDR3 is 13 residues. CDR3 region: CSARDNFSNEQFF. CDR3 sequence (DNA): TGCAGTGCTAGAGATAACTTTTCCAATGAGCAGTTCTTC.

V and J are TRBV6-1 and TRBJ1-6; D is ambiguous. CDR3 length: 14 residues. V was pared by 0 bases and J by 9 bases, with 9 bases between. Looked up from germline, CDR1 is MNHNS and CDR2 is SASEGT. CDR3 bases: TGTGCCAGCAGTGAAGCGCTAGGGATTTCACCCCTCCACTTT. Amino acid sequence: CASSEALGISPLHF.

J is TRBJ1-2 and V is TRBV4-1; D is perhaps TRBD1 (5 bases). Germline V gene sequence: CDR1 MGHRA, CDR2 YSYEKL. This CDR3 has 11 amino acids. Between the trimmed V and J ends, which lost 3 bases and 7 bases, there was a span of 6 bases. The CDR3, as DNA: TGCGCCAGCAGCCAGGGGGGTGGCTACACCTTC. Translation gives CASSQGGGYTF.